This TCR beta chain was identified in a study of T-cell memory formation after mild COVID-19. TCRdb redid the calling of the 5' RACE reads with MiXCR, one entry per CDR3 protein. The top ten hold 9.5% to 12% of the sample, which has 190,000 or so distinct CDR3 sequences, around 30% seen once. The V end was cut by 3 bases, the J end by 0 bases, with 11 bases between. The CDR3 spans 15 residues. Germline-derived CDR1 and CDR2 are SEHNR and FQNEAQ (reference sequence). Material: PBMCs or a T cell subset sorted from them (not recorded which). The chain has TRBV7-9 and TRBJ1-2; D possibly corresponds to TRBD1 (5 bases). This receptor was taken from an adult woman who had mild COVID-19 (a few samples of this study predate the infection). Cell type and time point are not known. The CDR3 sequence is CASSFDLTANYGYTF. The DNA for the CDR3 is TGTGCCAGCAGCTTCGACTTGACAGCTAACTATGGCTACACCTTC.